This T cell receptor (beta chain) was documented in a study of shared clonotypes between healthy human individuals. The germline V and J ends were trimmed by 1 base and 2 bases, with 11 bases remaining between them. CDR1 GTSNPN and CDR2 SVGIG come from the germline V gene (reference sequence). This CDR3 region has 14 residues. Here immunoSEQ multiplex PCR was the method, and the copy in TCRdb shows in-frame clones only, minus some. The sample lists some 2,000,000 clones; approximately 96% were seen once. Worth noting for this clone: Other DNA sequences in the same sample also yield this CDR3.

V gene TRBV30 combines with J gene TRBJ1-2, with D possibly matching TRBD1 (6 bases). The specimen sequenced was naive CD4+ T cells sorted from blood. As for subset: CD45RA+ positively selected. This receptor was taken from a man aged 18 to 29 in good health. The CDR3 spells CAWSGTGLNYGYTF. The DNA for the CDR3 is TGTGCCTGGAGTGGAACAGGGCTAAACTATGGCTACACCTTC.